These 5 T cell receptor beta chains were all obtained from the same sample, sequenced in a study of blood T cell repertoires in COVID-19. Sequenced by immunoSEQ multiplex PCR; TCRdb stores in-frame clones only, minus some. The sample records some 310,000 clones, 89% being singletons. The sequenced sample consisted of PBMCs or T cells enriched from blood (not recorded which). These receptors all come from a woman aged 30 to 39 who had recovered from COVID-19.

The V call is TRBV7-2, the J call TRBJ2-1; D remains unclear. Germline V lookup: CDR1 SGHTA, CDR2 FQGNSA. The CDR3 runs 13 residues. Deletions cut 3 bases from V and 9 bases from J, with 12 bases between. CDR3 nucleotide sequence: TGTGCCAGCAGCTTGACCGGGTCGGGTGAGCAGTTCTTC. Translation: CASSLTGSGEQFF.

The DNA for the CDR3 is TGTGCCAGCAGTGATATGAGGGGGCGCGGGGATGGCTACACCTTC. This translates into CASSDMRGRGDGYTF. The chain combines TRBV25-1 with TRBJ1-2; the match to TRBD1 covers 7 bases. The CDR3 length is 15 residues. V shed 3 bases, J shed 6 bases, and the junction held 10 bases outside the gene matches. The germline CDR1 and CDR2 sequences are MGHDK and SYGVNS.

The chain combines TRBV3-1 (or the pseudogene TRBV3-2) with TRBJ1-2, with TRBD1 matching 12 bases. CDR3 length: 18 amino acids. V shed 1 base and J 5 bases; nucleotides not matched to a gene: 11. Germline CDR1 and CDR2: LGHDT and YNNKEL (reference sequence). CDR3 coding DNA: TGTGCCAGCAGCCAAGGTGGGACAGGGGGCTCGGGACGTTATGGCTACACCTTC. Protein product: CASSQGGTGGSGRYGYTF.

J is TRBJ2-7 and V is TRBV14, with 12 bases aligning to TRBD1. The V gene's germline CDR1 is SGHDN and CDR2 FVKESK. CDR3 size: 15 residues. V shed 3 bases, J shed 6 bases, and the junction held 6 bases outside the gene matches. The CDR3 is CASSHDGTGGREQYF. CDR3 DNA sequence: TGTGCCAGCAGCCACGATGGGACAGGGGGCCGCGAGCAGTACTTC.

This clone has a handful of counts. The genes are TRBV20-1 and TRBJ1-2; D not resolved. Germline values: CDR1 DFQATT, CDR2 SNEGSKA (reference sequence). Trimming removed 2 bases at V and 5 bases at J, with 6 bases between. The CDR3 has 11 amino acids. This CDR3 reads CSARRGYGYTF. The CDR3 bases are TGCAGTGCTAGACGAGGGTATGGCTACACCTTC.